This is a list of T cell receptor beta chains from one sample in a study of T-cell memory formation after mild COVID-19. TCRdb analysed the 5' RACE reads with MiXCR anew, one entry per CDR3 protein. The sample shows 250,000 to 300,000 distinct CDR3 sequences, 16% of them seen only once. Source material: PBMCs or a T cell subset sorted from them (not recorded which). Receptors were obtained from a young man who had mild COVID-19 (a few samples of this study predate the infection). Cell type and time point are not known. CDR3s include the opening cysteine and the closing phenylalanine or tryptophan. Fields, in order: V gene, J gene, CDR3 protein.

TRBV7-9,TRBJ2-7,CASSSRGRQGRSYEQYF
TRBV4-2,TRBJ2-1,CASSREGINNEQFF
TRBV5-6,TRBJ2-7,CASSRPGPYEQYF
TRBV12-5,TRBJ1-1,CASGSSTLNTEAFF
TRBV23-1,TRBJ1-6,CARLFRANSPLHF
TRBV24-1,TRBJ2-5,CATSDSLQETQYF
TRBV28,TRBJ1-2,CASSPGTASNYGYTF
TRBV5-6,TRBJ2-3,CASSLFSGGHPDTQYF
TRBV3-1,TRBJ1-2,CASSQGQANYGYTF
TRBV29-1,TRBJ2-1,CSVEEGQGASYNEQFF
TRBV10-3,TRBJ2-1,CAISVGTITRVQFF
TRBV12-3/TRBV12-4,TRBJ1-1,CASSFYGPGNTEAFF
TRBV10-3,TRBJ2-7,CAIKATSGTYEQYF
TRBV9,TRBJ2-3,CASRGQGDGDTQYF
TRBV4-3,TRBJ1-5,CASSQDGQGARQPQHF
TRBV6-5,TRBJ1-2,CASRKDRNSYGYTF
TRBV4-3,TRBJ2-3,CASSQGPIPTDTQYF
TRBV7-7,TRBJ2-5,CASSSDSGGIETQYF
TRBV6-2/TRBV6-3,TRBJ2-3,CASSRLVGSTDTQYF
TRBV5-1,TRBJ2-3,CASSSRLAGGTDTQYF
TRBV7-3,TRBJ2-2,CASSLEFGELFF
TRBV24-1,TRBJ2-5,CATRGSGGQETQYF
TRBV5-1,TRBJ2-1,CASSLGLTNFRQGKQFF
TRBV6-5,TRBJ1-1,CASSFDRGSATEAFF
TRBV5-1,TRBJ1-1,CASSLRGANTEAFF
TRBV20-1,TRBJ2-1,CSARPLGTNQDEQFF
TRBV27,TRBJ1-2,CASSLTGSAGYTF
TRBV19,TRBJ1-1,CASIWERGRTEAFF
TRBV15,TRBJ1-1,CATSIRHTGAFF
TRBV7-2,TRBJ2-5,CASSLVPSGGPGETQYF
TRBV4-2,TRBJ1-2,CASSQMAGAANYGYTF
TRBV5-1,TRBJ2-5,CASSRDRGEETQYF
TRBV5-1,TRBJ1-2,CASSLTTLGSARLYTF
TRBV20-1,TRBJ2-3,CSARAPGGHGDTQYF
TRBV4-2,TRBJ2-5,CASRMVSGRGAQETQYF
TRBV7-8,TRBJ1-2,CASSLGPTLDYGYTF
TRBV2,TRBJ1-5,CASTEQGSRNQPQHF
TRBV7-2,TRBJ2-4,CASSSQTKNIQYF
TRBV20-1,TRBJ2-3,CSARVPLAASTDTQYF
TRBV6-1,TRBJ1-1,CASSERSFSSYTEAFF